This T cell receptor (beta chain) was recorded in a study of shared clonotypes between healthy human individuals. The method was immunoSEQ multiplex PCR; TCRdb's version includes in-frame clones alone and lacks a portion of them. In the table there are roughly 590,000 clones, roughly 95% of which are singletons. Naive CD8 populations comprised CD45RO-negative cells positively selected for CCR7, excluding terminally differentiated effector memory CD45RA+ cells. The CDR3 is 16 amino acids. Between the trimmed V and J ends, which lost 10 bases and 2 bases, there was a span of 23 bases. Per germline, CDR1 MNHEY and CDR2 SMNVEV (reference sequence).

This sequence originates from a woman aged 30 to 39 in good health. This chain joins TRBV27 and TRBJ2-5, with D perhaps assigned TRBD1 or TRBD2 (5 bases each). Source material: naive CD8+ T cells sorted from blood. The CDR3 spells CATGLTQGKRQETQYF. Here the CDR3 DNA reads TGTGCCACCGGACTTACGCAGGGAAAGAGGCAAGAGACCCAGTACTTC.